One TCR beta chain is described in this entry. The source of the sample is a study of T cells after yellow fever vaccination. CDR3 length: 16 residues. Looked up from germline, CDR1 is ENHRY and CDR2 is SYGVKD. V trimming: 2 bases; J trimming: 3 bases; junction bases outside the gene matches: 5. TCRdb re-analysed the 5' RACE reads in MiXCR, keeping a single row per CDR3 protein. The top ten clones hold roughly 19% of a sample with about 320,000 distinct CDR3 sequences, around 4.5% of them seen once. This chain connects TRBV10-3 to TRBJ2-3, with TRBD2 matching 10 bases. The clonotype comes from a young man who received the YFV17D yellow fever vaccine. The sequences come from PBMCs, collected 15 days after the yellow fever booster vaccination. CDR3 nucleotides: TGTGCCATCAGTGAGCCGGGACTAGCGCGGACAGATACGCAGTATTTT. Translating it yields CAISEPGLARTDTQYF.